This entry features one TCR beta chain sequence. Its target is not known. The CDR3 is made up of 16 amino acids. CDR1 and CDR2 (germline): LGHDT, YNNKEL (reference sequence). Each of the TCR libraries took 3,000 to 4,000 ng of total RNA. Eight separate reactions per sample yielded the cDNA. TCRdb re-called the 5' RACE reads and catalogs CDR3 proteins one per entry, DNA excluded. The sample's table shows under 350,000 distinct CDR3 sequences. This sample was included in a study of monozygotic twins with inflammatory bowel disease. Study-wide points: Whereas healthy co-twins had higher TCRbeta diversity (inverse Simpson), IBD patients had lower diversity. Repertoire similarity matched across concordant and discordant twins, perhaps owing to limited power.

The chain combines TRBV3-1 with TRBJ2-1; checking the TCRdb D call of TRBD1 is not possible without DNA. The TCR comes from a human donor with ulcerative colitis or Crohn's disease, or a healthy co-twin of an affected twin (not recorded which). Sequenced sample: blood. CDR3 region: CASSQDGVGGYNEQFF.